This is a list of T cell receptor beta chains from one sample in a study of siplizumab effects on memory and regulatory T cells. Profiling relied on immunoSEQ multiplex PCR, and the TCRdb table lists in-frame clones only, not all of them. The sample consists of around 94,000 clones, roughly 90% of them appearing once. Sequenced: CD4+ T cells sorted from blood. These receptors all stem from a human donor in good health. Both conserved end residues are part of each CDR3. D genes are given only for firm matches. The listing skips clone size in some rows; elsewhere it reads once, few, many or a size class.

V	J	size	D	CDR3	DNA
TRBV6-5	TRBJ1-1	NA	TRBD1	CASSYRQGVVNSEAFF	TGTGCCAGCAGTTACCGACAGGGGGTCGTAAACTCGGAAGCTTTCTTT
TRBV7-6	TRBJ2-2	few	NA	CASSVKSLLNTGELFF	TGTGCCAGCAGCGTAAAGTCCCTCTTGAACACCGGGGAGCTGTTTTTT
TRBV15	TRBJ2-5	NA	NA	CATRRGKETQYF	TGTGCCACCAGGAGGGGGAAAGAGACCCAGTACTTC
TRBV21-1	TRBJ2-5	NA	NA	CASSKVDRGLRGTQYF	TGTGCCAGCAGCAAAGTAGACAGGGGGCTTAGGGGGACCCAGTACTTC
TRBV9	TRBJ2-7	NA	NA	CASSLNPGSSYEQYF	TGTGCCAGCAGCTTAAATCCCGGGTCCTCCTACGAGCAGTACTTC
TRBV5-1	TRBJ2-1	NA	TRBD1	CASSLVQQGYDEQFF	TGCGCCAGCAGCTTGGTACAACAGGGGTATGATGAGCAGTTCTTC
TRBV11-2	TRBJ2-1	NA	NA	CASSPFRGYNEQFF	TGTGCCAGCAGCCCATTTCGGGGGTACAATGAGCAGTTCTTC
TRBV28	TRBJ2-1	NA	NA	CASSLLPRRGELGNEQFF	TGTGCCAGCAGTTTATTACCAAGGAGGGGGGAGCTGGGGAATGAGCAGTTCTTC
TRBV25-1	TRBJ2-2	NA	TRBD2	CASRTGGTGELFF	TGTGCCAGCAGGACGGGGGGCACCGGGGAGCTGTTTTTT
TRBV6-5	TRBJ2-7	NA	NA	CASSYSRDGYSYEQYF	TGTGCCAGCAGTTACTCCCGGGACGGATACTCGTACGAGCAGTACTTC
TRBV7-3	TRBJ1-2	NA	NA	CASSRSKGNDGYTF	TGTGCCAGCAGCCGAAGCAAAGGGAACGACGGCTACACCTTC
TRBV27	TRBJ2-7	once	NA	CASSSRAAGTPNYEQYF	TGTGCCAGCAGTTCCCGCGCTGCGGGCACCCCCAACTACGAGCAGTACTTC
TRBV6-5	TRBJ2-4	NA	NA	CASSYSGSYFGIQYF	TGTGCCAGCAGTTACTCGGGGTCCTACTTCGGCATTCAGTACTTC
TRBV27	TRBJ1-3	NA	TRBD1	CASSLGTGDPSRNTIYF	TGTGCCAGCAGTTTAGGGACAGGGGATCCATCGAGAAACACCATATATTTT
TRBV18	TRBJ1-3	few	TRBD1	CASSRTGGNTIYF	TGTGCCAGCTCACGGACAGGCGGAAACACCATATATTTT
TRBV6-5	TRBJ1-5	NA	NA	CASSPYKGSNQPQHF	TGTGCCAGCAGTCCCTACAAAGGCTCAAATCAGCCCCAGCATTTT
TRBV6-4	TRBJ2-2	NA	NA	CASKSQGSTGELFF	TGTGCCAGCAAGTCGCAGGGTAGCACCGGGGAGCTGTTTTTT
TRBV19	TRBJ1-4	NA	NA	CASREPGLANEKLFF	TGTGCCAGTAGAGAACCAGGACTCGCTAATGAAAAACTGTTTTTT
TRBV16	TRBJ1-1	NA	TRBD1	CASSHGQGRKAFF	TGTGCCAGCAGCCATGGACAGGGGAGGAAAGCTTTCTTT
TRBV7-6	TRBJ1-3	NA	TRBD1	CASSLVSSAQGAASGNTIYF	TGTGCCAGCAGCTTAGTCTCTAGTGCCCAGGGGGCCGCGTCTGGAAACACCATATATTTT
TRBV9	TRBJ2-1	NA	NA	CASSQTGTLGNEQFF	TGTGCCAGCAGCCAAACCGGGACCCTGGGTAATGAGCAGTTCTTC
TRBV7-9	TRBJ2-7	NA	TRBD2	CASSFGLAGDEQYF	TGTGCCAGCAGCTTTGGACTAGCGGGAGACGAGCAGTACTTC
TRBV5-1	TRBJ2-5	NA	TRBD1	CASSFRQGGETQYF	TGCGCCAGCAGCTTTAGACAGGGTGGGGAGACCCAGTACTTC
TRBV9	TRBJ2-7	once	NA	CASSAQGAAIYEQYF	TGTGCCAGCAGCGCCCAGGGAGCCGCAATCTACGAGCAGTACTTC
TRBV7-2	TRBJ2-1	once	TRBD2	CASSLVSGRAFNEQFF	TGTGCCAGCAGCTTAGTCAGCGGGAGGGCCTTCAATGAGCAGTTCTTC
TRBV10-3	TRBJ2-1	NA	NA	CAISDLTQNYNEQFF	TGTGCCATCAGTGACCTGACACAAAACTACAATGAGCAGTTCTTC
TRBV9	TRBJ2-7	NA	NA	CASSVAAGTVSYEQYF	TGTGCCAGCAGCGTAGCCGCCGGGACGGTTTCCTACGAGCAGTACTTC
TRBV7-2	TRBJ2-2	once	NA	CASSLRAANTGELFF	TGTGCCAGCAGCCTCAGGGCGGCGAACACCGGGGAGCTGTTTTTT
TRBV9	TRBJ2-1	NA	NA	CASSPSSRGQQFF	TGTGCCAGCAGCCCTTCGTCAAGGGGACAACAGTTCTTC
TRBV28	TRBJ2-7	few	NA	CASSFRQTYEQYF	TGTGCCAGCAGTTTCAGACAGACCTACGAGCAGTACTTC
TRBV30	TRBJ2-1	NA	TRBD2	CAWASGVIPFF	TGTGCCTGGGCTAGCGGGGTAATTCCGTTCTTC